A single sample gave rise to the 28 T cell receptor beta chains below, sequenced in a study of blood T cell repertoires in COVID-19. The protocol was immunoSEQ multiplex PCR, while the TCRdb copy is restricted to in-frame clones and leaves out a portion. In the table there are 55,000 to 90,000 clones, approximately 89% of which are singletons. Sequenced: peripheral blood. The receptors here all came from a woman older than 75 with active or convalescent COVID-19.

The sample holds a few counts of this clone. The chain recombines TRBV3-1 (or the pseudogene TRBV3-2) with TRBJ2-3, with D perhaps TRBD2 (7 bases). This CDR3 contains 15 residues. Germline CDR1 is LGHDT and CDR2 is YNNKEL (reference sequence). Between the trimmed V and J ends, which lost 1 base and 1 base, there was a span of 9 bases. The CDR3 DNA is TGTGCCAGCAGCCAAGTAGGGGGGGGCACAGATACGCAGTATTTT. Protein: CASSQVGGGTDTQYF.

The chain recombines TRBV6-5 with TRBJ2-1; 7 bases are shared with TRBD2. V trimming: 0 bases; J trimming: 7 bases; junction bases outside the gene matches: 6. The CDR3 contains 15 residues. Germline V gives CDR1 MNHEY, CDR2 SVGAGI. The CDR3 DNA follows: TGTGCCAGCAGTTACTCGAAAAGCGGGGATAATGAGCAGTTCTTC. Translating it yields CASSYSKSGDNEQFF.

A note on this clone: One end of the junction does not line up with germline, which may come from a read error. V usage is TRBV27 and J usage is TRBJ1-4; 10 nucleotides align to TRBD1. Germline V gene lookup returns CDR1 MNHEY and CDR2 SMNVEV (reference sequence). The CDR3 extends over 15 amino acids. The DNA for the CDR3 is TGTGCCAGCCGTTTCGACAGGGGGCAAGGTGAAAAACTGTTTTTT. It specifies CASRFDRGQGEKLFF.

This clone was detected only a few times. The gene calls are TRBV7-2 and TRBJ2-1; no clear D gene. This CDR3 has 14 amino acids. Looked up from germline, CDR1 is SGHTA and CDR2 is FQGNSA. Trimming removed 0 bases at V and 6 bases at J, with 9 bases between. CDR3 in DNA: TGTGCCAGCAGCTTAGCTGCGCTCTCCAATGAGCAGTTCTTC. Its translation: CASSLAALSNEQFF. The full variable domain, completed using reference TRBV7-2 and TRBJ2-1, is GAGVSQSPSNKVTEKGKDVELRCDPISGHTALYWYRQSLGQGLEFLIYFQGNSAPDKSGLPSDRFSAERTGGSVSTLTIQRTQQEDSAVYLCASSLAALSNEQFFGPGTRLTVL.

This sequence joins TRBV9 and TRBJ1-2; TRBD1 matches 7 bases. CDR1 and CDR2 (germline): SGDLS, YYNGEE. The CDR3 runs 15 residues. Losses at the gene ends were 4 bases for V and 3 bases for J; bases not matched to a gene: 9. CDR3 residues: CASSLGQDYHYGYTF. The DNA for the CDR3 is TGTGCCAGCAGCCTCGGACAGGACTACCACTATGGCTACACCTTC.

The CDR3 spells CASRKRGGLGQETQYF. CDR3 sequence (DNA): TGTGCCAGCAGAAAAAGGGGAGGGCTGGGGCAAGAGACCCAGTACTTC. This chain connects TRBV11-2 to TRBJ2-5, with 7 nucleotides matching TRBD2. Looked up from germline, CDR1 is SGHAT and CDR2 is FQNNGV. CDR3 length: 16 amino acids. V lost 6 bases and J lost 2; bases outside the gene matches: 12.

This rearrangement joins TRBV19 to TRBJ1-2; D not resolved. CDR3 size: 15 residues. Trimming removed 2 bases at V and 6 bases at J, with 16 bases between. From germline, CDR1 is LNHDA and CDR2 SQIVND (reference sequence). CDR3 protein: CASSISAEGPHGYTF. CDR3 nucleotide sequence: TGTGCCAGTAGTATATCGGCAGAGGGCCCCCATGGCTACACCTTC.

The CDR3, as DNA: TGTGCCAGCTCACCTCAATCGACTAGATTGACGGGCGCCGGGGAGCTGTTTTTT. Translated, it gives CASSPQSTRLTGAGELFF. The chain employs TRBV18 and TRBJ2-2, with D possibly matching TRBD2 (6 bases). Per the germline V gene, CDR1 is KGHSH and CDR2 is LQKENI. Trimming stripped 3 bases from V and 6 bases from J, with 23 bases between. The length of the CDR3 is 18 residues. The full variable domain, completed using reference TRBV18 and TRBJ2-2, is NAGVMQNPRHLVRRRGQEARLRCSPMKGHSHVYWYRQLPEEGLKFMVYLQKENIIDESGMPKERFSAEFPKEGPSILRIQQVVRGDSAAYFCASSPQSTRLTGAGELFFGEGSRLTVL.

The chain combines TRBV11-2 with TRBJ1-2, with D perhaps TRBD1 (5 bases). Trimming removed 1 base at V and 4 bases at J, with 10 bases between. This CDR3 contains 14 residues. Germline V gives CDR1 SGHAT, CDR2 FQNNGV. CDR3 protein: CASSLGTNSYGYTF. The CDR3, as DNA: TGTGCCAGCAGCTTAGGGACAAATTCCTATGGCTACACCTTC.

This clone occurred once. The J gene is TRBJ2-1, the V gene TRBV6-2 or TRBV6-3; D possibly corresponds to TRBD1 (5 bases). This CDR3 comprises 13 residues. Germline V gene sequence: CDR1 MNHEY, CDR2 SVGEGT. With 5 bases removed from V and 7 bases from J, the gap between germline ends came to 12 bases. CDR3 region: CASSAWGENEQFF. CDR3 nucleotide sequence: TGTGCCAGCAGTGCTTGGGGCGAAAATGAGCAGTTCTTC.

V usage is TRBV2 and J usage is TRBJ2-7; tentatively, D is TRBD2 (6 bases). The V end was cut by 6 bases, the J end by 3 bases, with 21 bases between. CDR1 SNHLY and CDR2 FYNNEI come from the germline V gene. The CDR3 loop spans 16 amino acids. In DNA form, the CDR3 reads TGTGCCAGCAGCTATCCGGGGGTCGGAGTAGGCTACGAGCAGTACTTC. This gives the protein CASSYPGVGVGYEQYF.

This clone was seen a handful of times. This CDR3 is CASSFRDRSDSPLHF. In nucleotides, the CDR3 is TGTGCCAGCAGCTTCCGGGACAGGAGTGATTCACCCCTCCACTTT. The chain uses TRBV9 and TRBJ1-6; TRBD1 aligns across 8 bases. This CDR3 has 15 residues. Trimming at V came to 4 bases and at J to 8 bases, leaving 8 bases not matched to a gene. Per germline, CDR1 SGDLS and CDR2 YYNGEE.

The chain has TRBV5-5 and TRBJ1-2, with TRBD1 matching 8 bases. There are 15 residues in the CDR3. The trim removed 4 bases at V and 4 bases at J, leaving 9 bases unmatched. Germline assignment: CDR1 SGHKS and CDR2 YYEKEE (reference sequence). CDR3: CASSPQQGGGYGYTF. CDR3 bases: TGTGCCAGCAGCCCACAACAGGGGGGCGGCTATGGCTACACCTTC.

This clone is a singleton in its sample. The gene calls are TRBV27 and TRBJ2-3, with 8 nucleotides matching TRBD1. The V gene's germline CDR1 is MNHEY and CDR2 SMNVEV (reference sequence). The CDR3 covers 16 residues. J gave up 0 bases and V 3 bases, and 5 bases lay outside the gene matches. Written as DNA, the CDR3 is TGTGCCAGCAGTTTTGGGGGACAGGATAGCACAGATACGCAGTATTTT. Encoded protein: CASSFGGQDSTDTQYF.

V usage is TRBV7-8 and J usage is TRBJ2-7; TRBD1 matches 7 bases. J gave up 4 bases and V 1 base, and 7 bases lay outside the gene matches. The CDR3 has 15 amino acids. Germline V lookup: CDR1 SGHVS, CDR2 FQNEAQ. CDR3 sequence: CASSLEGTALYEQYF. DNA of the CDR3: TGTGCCAGCAGCTTAGAAGGGACAGCGTTGTACGAGCAGTACTTC.

The genes are TRBV10-3 and TRBJ2-1; D may be TRBD2 (5 bases). Germline V gene sequence: CDR1 ENHRY, CDR2 SYGVKD. V dropped 0 bases and J dropped 0 bases, with 18 bases sitting between them. This CDR3 spans 19 amino acids. In nucleotides, the CDR3 is TGTGCCATCAGTGAGTCGCTCATTTTGTCGGGGAGCTCCTACAATGAGCAGTTCTTC. It is translated as CAISESLILSGSSYNEQFF.

The gene calls are TRBV27 and TRBJ2-1; 15 positions agree with TRBD2. Per germline, CDR1 MNHEY and CDR2 SMNVEV (reference sequence). The CDR3 spans 19 residues. The trim removed 6 bases at V and 3 bases at J, leaving 12 bases unmatched. In DNA, the CDR3 is TGTGCCAGCAGAACTTGGACTAGCGGGGGGGCCGTGGTCTACAATGAGCAGTTCTTC. Translation: CASRTWTSGGAVVYNEQFF.

This clone was detected only a few times. The chain uses TRBV18 and TRBJ1-6; D not certain. From germline, CDR1 is KGHSH and CDR2 LQKENI. The CDR3 totals 14 residues. V lost 2 bases and J 8 bases, leaving 10 bases between the germline ends. The DNA for the CDR3 is TGTGCCAGCTCACCAGGAGCCGCAGATTCACCCCTCCACTTT. It codes for CASSPGAADSPLHF.

J is TRBJ1-5 and V is TRBV7-2; 9 bases align to TRBD1. Germline assignment: CDR1 SGHTA and CDR2 FQGNSA. J gave up 3 bases and V 5 bases, and 5 bases lay outside the gene matches. This CDR3 is 15 amino acids long. The CDR3 protein is CASSRTGAYNQPQHF. The CDR3 DNA reads TGTGCCAGCAGCCGGACAGGGGCGTACAATCAGCCCCAGCATTTT.

The chain carries TRBV12-5 and TRBJ1-6, with TRBD1 matching over 8 bases. CDR3 length: 14 amino acids. V was pared by 3 bases and J by 7 bases, with 2 bases of the junction left unmatched. Germline V gives CDR1 LGHNT, CDR2 FRNRAP. This chain's CDR3 is CASGFRGRNSPLHF. DNA for the CDR3: TGTGCTAGTGGTTTCAGGGGGCGGAATTCACCCCTCCACTTT.

The chain recombines TRBV29-1 with TRBJ1-2; D is perhaps TRBD1 (5 bases). The CDR3 sequence is 13 residues long. Germline V gene data show CDR1 as SQVTM and CDR2 as ANQGSEA. Trimming removed 5 bases at V and 4 bases at J, with 14 bases between. The CDR3 protein is CSVPKGRGYGYTF. The CDR3 DNA reads TGCAGCGTTCCAAAAGGGAGGGGCTATGGCTACACCTTC.

The V and J genes are TRBV6-2 or TRBV6-3 and TRBJ1-5; D unresolved. Per germline, CDR1 MNHEY and CDR2 SVGEGT. V lost 3 bases and J 7 bases, leaving 7 bases between the germline ends. There are 12 residues in the CDR3. CDR3 DNA: TGTGCCAGCAGTTATAGTGTCCAGCCCCAGCATTTT. Translating gives CASSYSVQPQHF.

The CDR3 loop reads CASSRGEGGAPNSPLHF. DNA for the CDR3: TGTGCCAGCAGCCGAGGGGAGGGGGGAGCACCTAATTCACCCCTCCACTTT. The chain combines TRBV3-1 (or the pseudogene TRBV3-2) with TRBJ1-6; the D gene is possibly TRBD1 (6 bases). The CDR3 extends over 17 amino acids. Trimming pared 4 bases from V and 6 bases from J, leaving 19 bases between. CDR1 and CDR2 from the germline V gene are LGHDT and YNNKEL (reference sequence).

Only a few counts were recorded for this clone. The rearrangement links TRBV5-1 to TRBJ2-1; D unclear. The germline V gene encodes CDR1 SGHRS and CDR2 YFSETQ. Trimming removed 4 bases from V and 9 bases from J, with 17 bases in between. The CDR3 runs to 14 residues. In nucleotides, the CDR3 is TGCGCCAGCAGCGCTCGTACAGCAAATAGTGAGCAGTTCTTC. This translates into CASSARTANSEQFF.

The chain couples TRBV6-5 to TRBJ2-1, with 8 bases fitting TRBD2. CDR1 and CDR2 (germline): MNHEY, SVGAGI. Trimming took 10 bases from V and 8 from J; bases not matched to a gene: 13. This CDR3 spans 14 amino acids. The CDR3 loop is CATRWAGGPDEQFF. CDR3 nucleotides: TGTGCCACTCGATGGGCGGGGGGCCCCGATGAGCAGTTCTTC.

V gene TRBV12-5 combines with J gene TRBJ2-3; 7 nucleotides match TRBD2. Germline trimming cut 1 base from V and 0 bases from J; bases unmatched to any gene: 7. Germline V CDR1 and CDR2: LGHNT, FRNRAP. The CDR3 loop spans 17 amino acids. The CDR3 DNA reads as TGTGCTAGTGGTTTGGGGGCCTCTAGCGGAAGCACAGATACGCAGTATTTT. Its translation is CASGLGASSGSTDTQYF.

The rearrangement joins TRBV12-3 or TRBV12-4 to TRBJ2-1; maybe TRBD2 (5 bases). The CDR3 has 11 amino acids. V dropped 6 bases and J dropped 9 bases, with 9 bases sitting between them. The chain's CDR3 is CASSVGSEQFF. CDR3 DNA sequence: TGTGCCAGCAGCGTAGGGAGTGAGCAGTTCTTC.

The rearrangement joins TRBV5-1 to TRBJ1-2, with a weak D call TRBD1 (5 bases). V was clipped by 0 bases and J by 5 bases, with 14 bases between them. This CDR3 spans 15 amino acids. Germline CDR1 and CDR2: SGHRS and YFSETQ. In DNA, the CDR3 is TGCGCCAGCAGCTTGGGATTCGAGACAGCTTATGGCTACACCTTC. Translation: CASSLGFETAYGYTF. Complete variable domain (other parts from reference TRBV5-1 and TRBJ1-2): KAGVTQTPRYLIKTRGQQVTLSCSPISGHRSVSWYQQTPGQGLQFLFEYFSETQRNKGNFPGRFSGRQFSNSRSEMNVSTLELGDSALYLCASSLGFETAYGYTFGSGTRLTVV.